This T cell receptor (beta chain) emerged from a study of beta chain features in type 1 diabetes listed by TCRdb under 2018. The study in broad terms: No differences in mean age, gender distribution, total cell number or subset yield were found between patients and healthy donors. In the study, TCRB repertoires of sorted circulating CD4+ T cell subsets from recently diagnosed type 1 diabetes patients were compared with those of matched healthy donors. Across all samples, approximately 100 million sorted cells were examined, and cell number per subset correlated strongly with RNA yield. Whereas all 30 or so donors provided naive and central memory subsets, regulatory and stem cell-like memory subsets were isolated from just 8 patients and roughly eight healthy donors. Points the paper makes about the study in general: Because cDNA was sequenced instead of genomic DNA, highly expressing activated cells could be over-represented, though the groups showed no difference in activation or CD3 levels. Shorter templates might have been favored by PCR, but patient and control samples were amplified and corrected together, so both groups would have been affected equally by any skew. HLA sub-analyses involved small numbers of individuals, so any influence of HLA type on TCRB rearrangement remained unresolved. In all four CD4+ subsets, TCRB CDR3 length was moderately but significantly shorter in type 1 diabetes patients. Fewer insertions and more nucleotide deletions at VDJ recombination sites were observed in patients with type 1 diabetes, implying thymic rearrangement abnormalities. The naive, central memory and regulatory TCRB repertoires appeared to resemble one another more closely among patients than among healthy donors.

From its cysteine to its phenylalanine, the CDR3 spans 16 amino acids. Only the CDR3 DNA is retained, 48 bases long and in frame from the first base. Trimming accounts for 2 bases at V and 0 bases at J, while the number of junction bases matched to no gene is 6. From a lookup of the germline V gene, CDR1 and CDR2 are SGHRS and YFSETQ. This clone was detected a few times. The specificity of this receptor is unknown. Per-base qualities were not stored, and no clone one base away is much larger. The High Capacity cDNA Reverse Transcription Kit was used to reverse transcribe all of the isolated RNA, meaning that expressed TCRB transcripts were what got sequenced. Deep immunoSEQ sequencing was applied to naive, central memory and regulatory T cell samples, giving an average of roughly 3.5 million total reads per sample. Sorted cells were lysed in RLT buffer, and RNA was extracted using DNase-treated RNeasy Micro or Mini kits according to cell number. To prevent cross-contamination, each cell subset was processed individually, whereas patient and healthy donor samples were processed jointly. Using the immunoSEQ multiplex PCR, TCRB sequences were amplified from cDNA into 87-bp fragments spanning the CDR3 region. The amplicons were sequenced using the Illumina HiSeq platform. The paper's processing steps were these. PCR bias was corrected computationally using synthetic template baselines, and reads within Hamming distance 2 were collapsed, with unmergeable singletons discarded. Reads were aligned against IMGT to assign V, D and J genes, CDR3 length and insertions or deletions at six rearrangement sites. Clonotype counts were normalized to sorted cell number within each subset before computing true diversity and Gini coefficients with the tcR R package. Repertoire sharing was quantified using the overlap coefficient calculated on TCRB nucleotide sequences. Out-of-frame TCRB sequences from naive cells were analyzed to stand in for the pre-selection repertoire. TCRdb obtained this table from immuneACCESS and retained in-frame rearrangements with V and J assigned. These tables miss some clones; where compared with another copy, unresolved V genes account for less than half of the shortfall, and the remainder is unexplained. The D gene and trimming were derived from the DNA, and the V and J assignments and clone size from that table. This sample has just over 600,000 clones in its table, and roughly a sixth of those were observed once. The ten largest clones take up about 0.097% of the sample.

Each donor gave one peripheral blood draw, averaging about 100 mL, which was collected into heparinised tubes. A BD FACSAria II was used to sort naive, central memory, regulatory and stem cell-like memory CD4+ T cells with a panel that included CD45RO, CCR7, CD25, CD127, CD95 and CD27. A purity above 98% was achieved for all sorted populations. PBMCs were isolated right away by Lymphoprep density gradient centrifugation and were stained directly, without culture. Samples were stained and sorted in pairs, with one healthy donor and one patient per experiment, so that batch effects were minimized. This receptor was identified in a man between 18 and 29 years old in good health. The sequenced sample was naive CD4+ T cells from blood. Interpreted using the paper, the cell subset or site label stands for: true naive CD4+ T cells. The rearranged chain carries TRBV5-1 and TRBJ2-3, with 7 bases aligning to TRBD1. The CDR3 amino acid sequence is: CASSLLTGKSTDTQYF. The DNA sequence reads TGCGCCAGCAGCTTACTGACAGGGAAGAGCACAGATACGCAGTATTTT.